The entry below gives a single T cell receptor (beta chain) sequence along with its context. No antigen is known for it. This sample is drawn from a study of OX40 agonist ivuxolimab in advanced cancers. Across the whole study: Patients got intravenous ivuxolimab at 0.01 to 10 mg/kg every 2 weeks. The study reported partial responses in three patients: one hepatocellular carcinoma, two cutaneous melanoma.

Patients had blood sampled at baseline and again on cycle 4 day 1 and cycle 7 day 1. The CDR3 extends over 11 amino acids. Per germline, CDR1 ENHRY and CDR2 SYGVKD. V shed 2 bases and J shed 11 bases, with 7 bases lying between them. Notes on the study in general: The mean number of expanded clones was higher in CD8+ T cells than in CD4+.

The method was immunoSEQ multiplex PCR; TCRdb's version includes in-frame clones alone and lacks a portion of them. Of under 20,000 clones detected, 80% to 85% appear once; the ten largest clones hold around 3.5%. This material consisted of CD4+ or CD8+ T cells sorted from blood, taken in a trial of the OX40 agonist ivuxolimab. The gene calls are TRBV10-3 and TRBJ2-1; D gene ambiguous. This TCR came from an adult with an advanced solid tumor such as melanoma, head and neck, liver or kidney cancer. The CDR3 reads CAISERRQQFF. CDR3 DNA: TGTGCCATCAGTGAGCGCCGCCAGCAGTTCTTC.